The clone carrying this T cell receptor (beta chain) was found many times. Its cognate antigen is unknown. The sample is drawn from a study of CD8+CD57+ T cells in acquired aplastic anemia. Looking at the study overall: The mean DNA yield obtained from sorted CD4+ and CD8+ cells came to approximately 3.2 ug.

The CDR3 covers 17 residues. Looked up from germline, CDR1 is MNHNS and CDR2 is SASEGT. The V and J ends lost 8 bases and 2 bases, in that order; junction bases with no gene match: 12. For CDR3 and TCR beta VDJ profiling, genomic DNA was the template used. TCRdb used MiXCR to reprocess the reads, holding one entry per CDR3 protein. The table lists approximately 130,000 distinct CDR3 sequences, less than 45% of them singletons. Notes on the study in general: Some 28 CD8+ CDR3 sequences occurred in both the patients and the controls. Patients were compared with controls for CD8+ Simpson's diversity, and no significant difference emerged.

The sequenced sample consisted of sorted CD4+, CD8+, or CD8+CD57+ T cells (not recorded which) from PBMCs. The TCR sequence derives from a human donor in good health, serving as a control. V and J are TRBV6-1 and TRBJ1-6, with 7 bases that match TRBD1. The CDR3 spells CASVLGFRGPYNSPLHF. In nucleotides, the CDR3 is TGTGCCAGCGTTCTTGGTTTTAGGGGGCCCTATAATTCACCCCTCCACTTT.